A selection of T cell receptor beta chains follows, all from one sample in a study of T cell responses to AZD1222 COVID-19 vaccine. TCRdb's table, derived via immunoSEQ multiplex PCR, lists solely in-frame clones and lacks some. The sample records roughly 120,000 clones, roughly 90% being singletons. The source material was peripheral blood, sampled 28 days after the second AZD1222 dose. The source is an adult who received the AZD1222 COVID-19 vaccine. Both conserved end residues are part of each CDR3. The D gene is left open where the match is weak. Size is stated for part of the rows, as once, few or many counts, or as a class when the clone is expanded.

clone size: NA
V gene: TRBV3-1/TRBV3-2
CDR3 length: 13
J gene: TRBJ1-3
D gene: NA
CDR3 protein: CASSHTSGNTIYF
CDR3 DNA: TGTGCCAGCAGCCATACCTCTGGAAACACCATATATTTT

clone size: NA
V gene: TRBV11-2
CDR3 length: 15
J gene: TRBJ1-1
D gene: NA
CDR3 protein: CASSAPRQRITEAFF
CDR3 DNA: TGTGCCAGCAGCGCCCCCAGGCAGCGTATCACTGAAGCTTTCTTT

clone size: NA
V gene: TRBV30
CDR3 length: 13
J gene: TRBJ1-6
D gene: NA
CDR3 protein: CAWRSQVPSPLHF
CDR3 DNA: TGTGCCTGGAGAAGTCAGGTCCCCTCACCCCTCCACTTT

clone size: NA
V gene: TRBV12-3/TRBV12-4
CDR3 length: 13
J gene: TRBJ1-1
D gene: NA
CDR3 protein: CASSFGGVAEAFF
CDR3 DNA: TGTGCCAGCAGTTTCGGGGGGGTCGCTGAAGCTTTCTTT

clone size: NA
V gene: TRBV19
CDR3 length: 15
J gene: TRBJ1-1
D gene: TRBD1
CDR3 protein: CASSTLDRGGTEAFF
CDR3 DNA: TGTGCCAGTAGTACCTTAGACAGGGGGGGCACTGAAGCTTTCTTT

clone size: NA
V gene: TRBV5-1
CDR3 length: 16
J gene: TRBJ2-7
D gene: TRBD2
CDR3 protein: CASSLGLAGGSGEQYF
CDR3 DNA: TGCGCCAGCAGCTTGGGGCTAGCGGGAGGTTCGGGCGAGCAGTACTTC

clone size: NA
V gene: TRBV11-2
CDR3 length: 11
J gene: TRBJ1-1
D gene: NA
CDR3 protein: CASSLGSRAFF
CDR3 DNA: TGTGCCAGCAGCTTAGGTAGCAGAGCTTTCTTT

clone size: NA
V gene: TRBV11-3
CDR3 length: 17
J gene: TRBJ2-5
D gene: TRBD2
CDR3 protein: CASSLGWRGEDQETQYF
CDR3 DNA: TGTGCCAGCAGCTTAGGTTGGCGGGGGGAGGACCAAGAGACCCAGTACTTC

clone size: once
V gene: TRBV27
CDR3 length: 13
J gene: TRBJ2-7
D gene: TRBD2
CDR3 protein: CAPGGGGPYEQYF
CDR3 DNA: TGTGCCCCCGGCGGGGGGGGACCCTACGAGCAGTACTTC

clone size: NA
V gene: TRBV28
CDR3 length: 12
J gene: TRBJ2-7
D gene: NA
CDR3 protein: CASSLSVWEQYF
CDR3 DNA: TGTGCCAGCAGTCTTAGCGTGTGGGAGCAGTACTTC

clone size: NA
V gene: TRBV19
CDR3 length: 13
J gene: TRBJ1-5
D gene: TRBD1
CDR3 protein: CASKGQGNQPQHF
CDR3 DNA: TGTGCCAGTAAGGGACAGGGCAATCAGCCCCAGCATTTT

clone size: NA
V gene: TRBV6-5
CDR3 length: 13
J gene: TRBJ1-3
D gene: NA
CDR3 protein: CASTPSGGNTIYF
CDR3 DNA: TGTGCCAGCACCCCCTCGGGCGGAAACACCATATATTTT

clone size: NA
V gene: TRBV18
CDR3 length: 15
J gene: TRBJ1-5
D gene: TRBD1
CDR3 protein: CASSRGTGEDQPQHF
CDR3 DNA: TGTGCCAGCTCAAGAGGGACAGGGGAAGATCAGCCCCAGCATTTT

clone size: NA
V gene: TRBV4-2
CDR3 length: 15
J gene: TRBJ1-2
D gene: NA
CDR3 protein: CASSQDRSQGYGYTF
CDR3 DNA: TGTGCCAGCAGCCAAGATCGTAGTCAAGGCTATGGCTACACCTTC

clone size: few
V gene: TRBV9
CDR3 length: 13
J gene: TRBJ2-7
D gene: NA
CDR3 protein: CASSLGTAYEQYF
CDR3 DNA: TGTGCCAGCAGCCTAGGGACGGCTTACGAGCAGTACTTC

clone size: NA
V gene: TRBV7-9
CDR3 length: 15
J gene: TRBJ1-4
D gene: NA
CDR3 protein: CASSLGVGSNEKLFF
CDR3 DNA: TGTGCCAGCAGCTTAGGTGTGGGATCTAATGAAAAACTGTTTTTT

clone size: NA
V gene: TRBV12-3/TRBV12-4
CDR3 length: 12
J gene: TRBJ1-5
D gene: NA
CDR3 protein: CASSFHFQPQHF
CDR3 DNA: TGTGCCAGCAGTTTTCATTTTCAGCCCCAGCATTTT

clone size: NA
V gene: TRBV10-3
CDR3 length: 13
J gene: TRBJ1-1
D gene: NA
CDR3 protein: CAISDLGLTEAFF
CDR3 DNA: TGTGCCATCAGTGACTTAGGCCTCACTGAAGCTTTCTTT

clone size: NA
V gene: TRBV24-1
CDR3 length: 14
J gene: TRBJ2-3
D gene: TRBD1
CDR3 protein: CATSDLWTGDTQYF
CDR3 DNA: TGTGCCACCAGTGATTTGTGGACAGGGGACACGCAGTATTTT

clone size: NA
V gene: TRBV4-1
CDR3 length: 14
J gene: TRBJ1-2
D gene: NA
CDR3 protein: CASSQVSRFHGYTF
CDR3 DNA: TGCGCCAGCAGCCAAGTATCCAGGTTCCATGGCTACACCTTC

clone size: NA
V gene: TRBV10-3
CDR3 length: 16
J gene: TRBJ2-3
D gene: TRBD2
CDR3 protein: CAISDVAGGPWDTQYF
CDR3 DNA: TGTGCCATCAGTGACGTAGCGGGAGGGCCTTGGGATACGCAGTATTTT

clone size: NA
V gene: TRBV9
CDR3 length: 15
J gene: TRBJ1-5
D gene: TRBD1
CDR3 protein: CASSRGQGENQPQHF
CDR3 DNA: TGTGCCAGCAGCCGGGGACAGGGTGAAAATCAGCCCCAGCATTTT

clone size: NA
V gene: TRBV7-2
CDR3 length: 14
J gene: TRBJ1-5
D gene: TRBD1
CDR3 protein: CASRGTDSNQPQHF
CDR3 DNA: TGTGCCAGCAGGGGGACAGATAGCAATCAGCCCCAGCATTTT

clone size: NA
V gene: TRBV5-1
CDR3 length: 14
J gene: TRBJ1-1
D gene: NA
CDR3 protein: CASSFWEGNTEAFF
CDR3 DNA: TGCGCCAGCAGCTTTTGGGAGGGGAACACTGAAGCTTTCTTT